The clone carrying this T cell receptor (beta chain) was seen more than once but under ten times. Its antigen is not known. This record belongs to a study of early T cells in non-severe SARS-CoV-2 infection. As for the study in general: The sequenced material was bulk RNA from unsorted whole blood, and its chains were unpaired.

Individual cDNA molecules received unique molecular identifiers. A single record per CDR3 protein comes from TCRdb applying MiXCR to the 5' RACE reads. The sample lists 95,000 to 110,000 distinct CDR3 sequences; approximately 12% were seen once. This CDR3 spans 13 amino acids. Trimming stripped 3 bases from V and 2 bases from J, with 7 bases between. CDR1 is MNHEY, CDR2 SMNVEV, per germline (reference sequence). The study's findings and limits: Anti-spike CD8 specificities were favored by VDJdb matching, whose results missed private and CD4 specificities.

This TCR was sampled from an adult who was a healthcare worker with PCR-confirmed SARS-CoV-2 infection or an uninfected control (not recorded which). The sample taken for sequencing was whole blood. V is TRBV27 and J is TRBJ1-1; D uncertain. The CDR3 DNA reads TGTGCCAGCAGTTTCGGGCACAACACTGAAGCTTTCTTT. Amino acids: CASSFGHNTEAFF.